This T cell receptor beta chain comes out of a study of blood T cell repertoires in COVID-19. Study information: The United States, Italy and Spain provided the acute and convalescent COVID-19 samples.

The V gene's germline CDR1 is LNHDA and CDR2 SQIVND (reference sequence). The CDR3 is 13 amino acids. The ends were cut back, 3 bases at V and 5 bases at J, with 10 bases in the middle. Generated by immunoSEQ multiplex PCR, the TCRdb table keeps only in-frame clones and is missing some. This sample yields about 110,000 clones, of which roughly nine tenths are seen a single time; 4.5% to 5% belongs to the top ten. The chain couples TRBV19 to TRBJ1-1; no firm D call. Sequencing was performed on peripheral blood. The TCR sequence derives from a human donor in a cohort sampled during active COVID-19. CDR3 DNA: TGTGCCAGTAGTATCGGGATGGGAACTGAAGCTTTCTTT. Its translation is CASSIGMGTEAFF.